Below, 14 T cell receptor beta chains from the same sample are listed, as sequenced in a study of T cells in localized non-small cell lung cancer. Data came from immunoSEQ multiplex PCR; TCRdb stores just in-frame clones and leaves some out. This sample carries tens of thousands of clones, around 90% of them seen once, and the ten largest clones take around 14%. Source: peripheral blood, taken before any cancer treatment. These receptors all stem from a man between 40 and 75 years old with stage I squamous cell lung carcinoma.

This clone was seen only once. V is TRBV19 and J is TRBJ1-3; tentatively, D is TRBD1 (6 bases). The germline CDR1 and CDR2 sequences are LNHDA and SQIVND (reference sequence). This CDR3 is 14 amino acids long. V lost 3 bases and J 5 bases, leaving 11 bases between the germline ends. CDR3: CASSIGGPRNTIYF. The CDR3 DNA is TGTGCCAGTAGTATTGGGGGCCCAAGAAACACCATATATTTT.

The V gene is TRBV11-2, the J gene TRBJ2-3, with unresolved D. Germline assignment: CDR1 SGHAT and CDR2 FQNNGV. This CDR3 is built from 11 residues. V was pared by 4 bases and J by 10 bases, with 9 bases between. CDR3 nucleotide sequence: TGTGCCAGCAGCTCCACACGTCCGCAGTATTTT. Translating gives CASSSTRPQYF.

V and J are TRBV7-9 and TRBJ2-3; D may match TRBD1 or TRBD2 (5 bases each). The germline V gene encodes CDR1 SEHNR and CDR2 FQNEAQ (reference sequence). The length of the CDR3 is 14 residues. Trimming removed 5 bases from V and 3 bases from J, with 12 bases in between. The CDR3 region has the DNA TGTGCCAGCAGCCCGAGACAGCGGACAGATACGCAGTATTTT. Amino acid sequence: CASSPRQRTDTQYF.

This clone was found a few times. The chain recombines TRBV4-3 with TRBJ1-3; D possibly corresponds to TRBD1 (5 bases). This CDR3 comprises 15 residues. Trimming removed 1 base from V and 4 bases from J, with 11 bases in between. CDR1 LGHNA and CDR2 YSLEER come from the germline V gene. In DNA form, the CDR3 reads TGCGCCAGCAGCCAAGTATGGCAGGGCGGAAACACCATATATTTT. As protein: CASSQVWQGGNTIYF.

The rearrangement links TRBV20-1 to TRBJ1-1; D unresolved. The CDR3 is 11 amino acids. Germline loops: CDR1 DFQATT, CDR2 SNEGSKA (reference sequence). The V gene lost 8 bases and the J gene lost 4 bases, with 11 bases spanning the gap. The CDR3 DNA follows: TGCAGTCAACTGGCCTTCACTGAAGCTTTCTTT. Translation gives CSQLAFTEAFF.

CDR3 region: CASSLGAGDGYGYTF. CDR3 in DNA: TGTGCCAGCAGTTTAGGGGCCGGTGACGGCTATGGCTACACCTTC. V usage is TRBV27 and J usage is TRBJ1-2; the D gene is possibly TRBD1 (5 bases). Trimming cost V 2 bases and J 4 bases, with 14 bases left between them. Germline CDR1 MNHEY, CDR2 SMNVEV (reference sequence). The CDR3 spans 15 residues.

The CDR3 loop reads CASSPSGGSSYNEQFF. The CDR3 nucleotides are TGTGCCAGCAGTCCTAGCGGGGGTAGCTCCTACAATGAGCAGTTCTTC. This sequence joins TRBV27 and TRBJ2-1, with 10 bases matching TRBD2. The J segment lost 0 bases and the V segment lost 5 bases, leaving 4 bases of the junction unmatched. CDR1 is MNHEY and CDR2 is SMNVEV in the germline V gene (reference sequence). The CDR3 runs to 16 residues.

The chain employs TRBV27 and TRBJ2-1; 11 bases agree with TRBD2. The germline V gene encodes CDR1 MNHEY and CDR2 SMNVEV (reference sequence). The trim removed 6 bases at V and 6 bases at J, leaving 4 bases unmatched. This CDR3 has 14 residues. For the CDR3, the DNA is TGTGCCAGCAGCCGTAGCGGGGGGGCCAATGAGCAGTTCTTC. Translation: CASSRSGGANEQFF.

The chain employs TRBV6-5 and TRBJ2-7, with D maybe TRBD2 (5 bases). V lost 2 bases and J lost 7, with 9 bases in between. The CDR3 covers 12 residues. CDR1 MNHEY and CDR2 SVGAGI come from the germline V gene. The CDR3 sequence is CASSYRGLEQYF. The CDR3 coding sequence is TGTGCCAGCAGTTACCGGGGTTTAGAGCAGTACTTC.

The V and J genes are TRBV27 and TRBJ2-7; D is uncertain. The CDR3 totals 13 residues. Germline loops: CDR1 MNHEY, CDR2 SMNVEV (reference sequence). Trimming took off 6 bases at V and 4 bases at J, with 13 bases between the two ends. The CDR3 nucleotides are TGTGCCAGCAGGGCTGATTTTAGATACGAGCAGTACTTC. It is translated as CASRADFRYEQYF.

The chain recombines TRBV5-4 with TRBJ1-2; 7 nucleotides align to TRBD1. Germline values: CDR1 SGHNT, CDR2 YYREEE (reference sequence). J was trimmed by 6 bases and V by 5 bases; bases with no gene match: 13. This CDR3 has 15 residues. The CDR3 nucleotides are TGTGCCAGCAGAGCCGGGACAGATCATTTTCATGGCTACACCTTC. This sequence encodes CASRAGTDHFHGYTF.

J is TRBJ2-2 and V is TRBV19; TRBD2 agrees at 9 bases. This CDR3 has 15 residues. CDR1 is LNHDA, CDR2 SQIVND, per germline (reference sequence). The V segment lost 6 bases and the J segment 1 base; nucleotides outside the gene matches: 3. The CDR3 sequence: CASRTAGGNTGELFF. CDR3 nucleotide sequence: TGTGCCAGTAGAACAGCGGGGGGGAACACCGGGGAGCTGTTTTTT.

The chain uses TRBV10-3 and TRBJ2-5; D is possibly TRBD1 or TRBD2 (5 bases each). The germline CDR1 and CDR2 sequences are ENHRY and SYGVKD. V was trimmed by 2 bases and J by 4 bases, leaving 8 bases between them. The CDR3 consists of 13 residues. CDR3 in DNA: TGTGCCATCAGTGAGGGGGGTGGAGAGACCCAGTACTTC. It encodes CAISEGGGETQYF.

The chain uses TRBV6-5 and TRBJ1-2; 7 bases map to TRBD1. Germline V gives CDR1 MNHEY, CDR2 SVGAGI. V dropped 2 bases and J dropped 8; count of bases not matched to a gene: 5. There are 13 residues in the CDR3. DNA for the CDR3: TGTGCCAGCAGTTACGCGGACAGGAAGGGCTACACCTTC. This gives the protein CASSYADRKGYTF.